The clone carrying this TCR beta chain was seen just once. Its antigen is undetermined. This CDR3 region has 13 residues. Trimming shortened V by 1 base and J by 11 bases, and 17 bases separated the two germline ends. Germline-derived CDR1 and CDR2 are SQVTM and ANQGSEA. The source of the sample is a study of cytomegalovirus exposure and HLA in healthy donors. PCR involved 60 Vbeta and 13 Jbeta primers. Clones were sequenced by immunoSEQ multiplex PCR, and TCRdb holds only the in-frame ones, with some missing. The data show some 180,000 clones, with 65% to 80% seen just once and 2% to 3% held by the top ten. General study findings and limits: A likely sequencing artifact accounted for one observed cluster of highly shared sequence variants. HLA alleles were associated with 16,000 or so TCR beta sequences in a later analysis at 0.05 false discovery rate. Beyond CMV serostatus, there was no information to go on about immune exposure.

This cohort consisted of healthy bone marrow donors. The V gene is TRBV29-1, the J gene TRBJ1-1, with D perhaps matching TRBD1 (6 bases). The material sequenced was PBMCs. The clonotype comes from a woman between 25 and 40 years old in good health and CMV-seropositive. In DNA, the CDR3 is TGCAGCGTTGAAGGAGCGACAGGTATTTTTGCTTTCTTT. Translated: CSVEGATGIFAFF. The full variable domain, with the rest looked up from reference TRBV29-1 and TRBJ1-1, is SAVISQKPSRDICQRGTSLTIQCQVDSQVTMMFWYRQQPGQSLTLIATANQGSEATYESGFVIDKFPISRPNLTFSTLTVSNMSPEDSSIYLCSVEGATGIFAFFGQGTRLTVV.